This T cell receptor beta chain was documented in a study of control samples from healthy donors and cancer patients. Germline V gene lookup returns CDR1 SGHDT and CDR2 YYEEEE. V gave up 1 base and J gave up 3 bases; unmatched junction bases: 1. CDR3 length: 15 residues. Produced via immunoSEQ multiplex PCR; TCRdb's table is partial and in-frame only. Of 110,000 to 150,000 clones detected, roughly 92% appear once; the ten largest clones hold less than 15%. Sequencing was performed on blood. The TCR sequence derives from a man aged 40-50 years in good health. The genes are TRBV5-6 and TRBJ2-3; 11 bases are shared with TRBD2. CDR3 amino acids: CASSLTSGRTDTQYF. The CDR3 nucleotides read TGTGCCAGCAGCTTGACTAGCGGGAGAACAGATACGCAGTATTTT. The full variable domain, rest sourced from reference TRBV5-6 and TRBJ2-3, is DAGVTQSPTHLIKTRGQQVTLRCSPKSGHDTVSWYQQALGQGPQFIFQYYEEEERQRGNFPDRFSGHQFPNYSSELNVNALLLGDSALYLCASSLTSGRTDTQYFGPGTRLTVL.